The 9 T cell receptor beta chains below come from one sample, sequenced in a study of T-cell memory formation after mild COVID-19. TCRdb re-called the 5' RACE reads through MiXCR, storing one row per CDR3 protein. The table includes around 260,000 distinct CDR3 sequences, around 16% detected once. The sample consisted of PBMCs or a T cell subset sorted from them (not recorded which). The receptors stem from a man in his late teens or twenties who had mild COVID-19 (a few samples of this study predate the infection). Cell type and time point are not known.

This chain uses TRBV24-1 with TRBJ2-3; tentatively, D is TRBD1 or TRBD2 (5 bases each). This CDR3 is 15 amino acids long. Germline V lookup: CDR1 KGHDR, CDR2 SFDVKD. With 4 bases removed from V and 4 bases from J, the gap between germline ends came to 14 bases. The DNA for the CDR3 is TGTGCCACCAGTGACCCCGGGACCCCGGCAGATACGCAGTATTTT. As protein: CATSDPGTPADTQYF.

This clonotype was detected many times. This chain links TRBV29-1 with TRBJ1-1, with TRBD1 matching 8 bases. The CDR3 sequence is 15 residues long. The germline V gene encodes CDR1 SQVTM and CDR2 ANQGSEA. J gave up 4 bases and V 6 bases, and 13 bases lay outside the gene matches. The CDR3 region is CSVQDTGGAITEAFF. CDR3 nucleotide sequence: TGCAGCGTCCAAGACACAGGGGGGGCGATCACTGAAGCTTTCTTT.

This clonotype was seen more than once but under ten times. This chain connects TRBV3-1 to TRBJ2-3; TRBD2 agrees at 10 bases. V shed 5 bases, J shed 0 bases, and the junction held 5 bases outside the gene matches. This CDR3 region has 16 residues. Germline V gene lookup returns CDR1 LGHDT and CDR2 YNNKEL (reference sequence). Written as DNA, the CDR3 is TGTGCCAGCAGCACCTCAGCGGGGGGGAGCACAGATACGCAGTATTTT. Its translation is CASSTSAGGSTDTQYF.

This sequence joins TRBV6-5 and TRBJ1-1; 8 bases map to TRBD1. This CDR3 has 17 residues. V dropped 2 bases and J dropped 4; count of bases not matched to a gene: 12. Germline CDR1 reads MNHEY; CDR2 reads SVGAGI. This CDR3 is CASSYGLPRGPFTEAFF. In DNA, the CDR3 is TGTGCCAGCAGTTACGGTCTCCCCAGGGGGCCATTCACTGAAGCTTTCTTT.

This chain connects TRBV9 to TRBJ2-4; the D is unclear. The CDR3 is 18 amino acids. V gave up 0 bases and J gave up 0 bases, with 16 bases separating them. Germline V gene lookup returns CDR1 SGDLS and CDR2 YYNGEE. The CDR3 nucleotides are TGTGCCAGCAGCGTAGGAAACCGCGAGACTCTAGCCAAAAACATTCAGTACTTC. Translated: CASSVGNRETLAKNIQYF.

The rearrangement links TRBV6-5 to TRBJ1-2; 11 bases map to TRBD1. The length of the CDR3 is 14 residues. V shed 2 bases and J 13 bases; nucleotides not matched to a gene: 9. Germline loops: CDR1 MNHEY, CDR2 SVGAGI. The CDR3 sequence is CASSYGTGGSRSTF. CDR3 in DNA: TGTGCCAGCAGTTACGGGACAGGGGGTTCTCGGTCCACCTTC.

The V and J genes are TRBV4-3 and TRBJ2-1, with TRBD2 matching 7 bases. CDR1 and CDR2 from the germline V gene are LGHNA and YSLEER. The CDR3 is 15 residues long. V trimming: 3 bases; J trimming: 7 bases; junction bases outside the gene matches: 9. CDR3 DNA sequence: TGCGCCAGCAGCCAGGGGGGAGGGAGCGGTAATGAGCAGTTCTTC. Encoded protein: CASSQGGGSGNEQFF.

The chain has TRBV20-1 and TRBJ1-2, with D possibly being TRBD1 (5 bases). V shed 6 bases and J shed 6 bases, with 20 bases lying between them. Per the germline V gene, CDR1 is DFQATT and CDR2 is SNEGSKA (reference sequence). The CDR3 length is 14 residues. The CDR3 is CSARPFSGVHGYTF. As DNA, the CDR3 is TGCAGTGCGCGACCGTTTTCGGGGGTGCATGGCTACACCTTC.

This clonotype has only a few counts. This chain joins TRBV20-1 and TRBJ2-3; TRBD1 matches at 9 bases. Germline V lookup: CDR1 DFQATT, CDR2 SNEGSKA (reference sequence). The CDR3 runs 15 residues. V dropped 0 bases and J dropped 4; count of bases not matched to a gene: 5. The CDR3: CSARDPGQGADTQYF. The DNA of the CDR3 is TGCAGTGCTAGAGATCCGGGACAGGGCGCAGATACGCAGTATTTT.